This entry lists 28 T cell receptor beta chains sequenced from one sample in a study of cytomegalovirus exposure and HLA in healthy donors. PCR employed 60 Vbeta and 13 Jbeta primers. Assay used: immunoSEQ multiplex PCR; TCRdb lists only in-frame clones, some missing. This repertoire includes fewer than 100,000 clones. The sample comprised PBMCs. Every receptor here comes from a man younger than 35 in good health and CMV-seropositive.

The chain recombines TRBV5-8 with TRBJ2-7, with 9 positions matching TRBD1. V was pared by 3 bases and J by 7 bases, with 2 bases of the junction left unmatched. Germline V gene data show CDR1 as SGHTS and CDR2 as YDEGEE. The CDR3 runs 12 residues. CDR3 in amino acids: CASSWTGEEQYF. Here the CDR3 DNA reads TGTGCCAGCAGCTGGACAGGGGAAGAGCAGTACTTC.

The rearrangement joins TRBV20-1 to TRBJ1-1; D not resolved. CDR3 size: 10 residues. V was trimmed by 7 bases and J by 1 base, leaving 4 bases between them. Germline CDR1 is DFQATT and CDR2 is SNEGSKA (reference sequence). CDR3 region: CSVRNTEAFF. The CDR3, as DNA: TGCAGTGTGAGGAACACTGAAGCTTTCTTT.

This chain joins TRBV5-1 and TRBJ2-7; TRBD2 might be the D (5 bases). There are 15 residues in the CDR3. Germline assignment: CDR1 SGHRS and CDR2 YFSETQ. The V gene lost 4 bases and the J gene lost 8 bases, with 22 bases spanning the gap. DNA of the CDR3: TGCGCCAGCAGCCCACCGGACCCAGGACTCCAAAAGCAGTACTTC. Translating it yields CASSPPDPGLQKQYF.

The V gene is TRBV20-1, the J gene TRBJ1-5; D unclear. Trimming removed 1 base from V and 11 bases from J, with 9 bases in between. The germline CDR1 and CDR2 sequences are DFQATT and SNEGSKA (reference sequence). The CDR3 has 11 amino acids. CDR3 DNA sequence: TGCAGTGCTAGAGTCGGGAGCTCCCAGCATTTT. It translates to CSARVGSSQHF.

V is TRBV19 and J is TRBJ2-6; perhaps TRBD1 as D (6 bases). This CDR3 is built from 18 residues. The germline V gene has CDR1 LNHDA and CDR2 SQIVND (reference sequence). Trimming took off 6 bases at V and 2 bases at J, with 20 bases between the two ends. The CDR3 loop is CASRYRARLEAGANVLTF. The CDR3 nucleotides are TGTGCCAGTAGGTACAGGGCTAGGCTGGAGGCTGGGGCCAACGTCCTGACTTTC.

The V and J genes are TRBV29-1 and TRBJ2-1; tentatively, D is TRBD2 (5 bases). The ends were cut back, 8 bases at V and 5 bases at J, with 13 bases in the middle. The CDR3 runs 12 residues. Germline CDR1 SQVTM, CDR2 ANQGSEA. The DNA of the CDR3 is TGCAGCCTAGCTACTAGTGACAATGAGCAGTTCTTC. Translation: CSLATSDNEQFF.

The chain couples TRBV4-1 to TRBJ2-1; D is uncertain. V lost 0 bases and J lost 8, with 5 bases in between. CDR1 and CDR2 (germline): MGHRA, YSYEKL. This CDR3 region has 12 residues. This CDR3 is CASSQDTDEQFF. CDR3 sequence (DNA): TGCGCCAGCAGCCAAGACACGGATGAGCAGTTCTTC.

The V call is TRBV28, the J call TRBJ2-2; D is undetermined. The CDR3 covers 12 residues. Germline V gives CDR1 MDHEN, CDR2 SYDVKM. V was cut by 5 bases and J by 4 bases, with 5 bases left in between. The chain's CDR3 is CASSQITGELFF. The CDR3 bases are TGTGCCAGCAGTCAGATCACCGGGGAGCTGTTTTTT.

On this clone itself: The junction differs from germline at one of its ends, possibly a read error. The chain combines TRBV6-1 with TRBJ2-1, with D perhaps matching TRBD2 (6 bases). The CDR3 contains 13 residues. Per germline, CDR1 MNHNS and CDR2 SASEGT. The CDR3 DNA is TGTGCCAGCACCTATGGGACTCCCATAAGACTACTCTTC. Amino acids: CASTYGTPIRLLF.

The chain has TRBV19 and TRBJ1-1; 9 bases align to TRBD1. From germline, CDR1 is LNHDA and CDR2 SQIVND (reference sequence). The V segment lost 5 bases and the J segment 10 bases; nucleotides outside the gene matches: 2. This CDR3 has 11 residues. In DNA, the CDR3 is TGTGCCAGTAGTTCGGGACAGGGAGCTTTCTTT. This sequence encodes CASSSGQGAFF.

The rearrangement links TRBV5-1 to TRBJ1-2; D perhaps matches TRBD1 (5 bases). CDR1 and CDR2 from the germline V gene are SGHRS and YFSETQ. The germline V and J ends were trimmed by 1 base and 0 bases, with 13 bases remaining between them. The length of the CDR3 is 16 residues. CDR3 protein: CASSLPGISANYGYTF. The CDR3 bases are TGCGCCAGCAGCTTGCCAGGGATTTCCGCTAACTATGGCTACACCTTC.

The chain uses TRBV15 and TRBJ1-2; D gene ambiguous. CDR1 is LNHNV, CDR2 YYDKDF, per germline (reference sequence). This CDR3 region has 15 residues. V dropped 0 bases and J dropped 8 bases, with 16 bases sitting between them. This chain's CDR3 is CATSRDSTLAEGYTF. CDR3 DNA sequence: TGTGCCACCAGCAGAGATTCGACGCTGGCGGAGGGCTACACCTTC.

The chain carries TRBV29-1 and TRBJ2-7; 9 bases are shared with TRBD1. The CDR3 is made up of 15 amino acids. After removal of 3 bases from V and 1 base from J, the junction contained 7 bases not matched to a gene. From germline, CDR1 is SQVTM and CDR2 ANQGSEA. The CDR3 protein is CSVEIGTGNSYEQYF. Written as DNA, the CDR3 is TGCAGCGTTGAGATCGGGACAGGGAATTCCTACGAGCAGTACTTC.

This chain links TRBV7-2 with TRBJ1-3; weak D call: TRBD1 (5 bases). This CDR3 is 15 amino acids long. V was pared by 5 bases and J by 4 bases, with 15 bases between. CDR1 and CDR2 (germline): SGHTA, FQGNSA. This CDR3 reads CASSPGGTYGNTIYF. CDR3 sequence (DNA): TGTGCCAGCAGCCCCGGCGGGACCTACGGAAACACCATATATTTT.

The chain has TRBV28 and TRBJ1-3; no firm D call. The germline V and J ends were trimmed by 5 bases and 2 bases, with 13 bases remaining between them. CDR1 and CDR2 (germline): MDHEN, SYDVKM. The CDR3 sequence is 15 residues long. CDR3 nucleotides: TGTGCCAGCAGTGGCCGGAGGGTAGCTGGAAACACCATATATTTT. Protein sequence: CASSGRRVAGNTIYF.

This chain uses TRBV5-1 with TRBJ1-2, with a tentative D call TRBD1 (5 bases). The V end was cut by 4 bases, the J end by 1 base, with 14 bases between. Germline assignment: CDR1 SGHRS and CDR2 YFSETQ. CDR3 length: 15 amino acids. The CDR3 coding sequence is TGCGCCAGCAGCGAGGGGACTCTTATTAACTATGGCTACACCTTC. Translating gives CASSEGTLINYGYTF.

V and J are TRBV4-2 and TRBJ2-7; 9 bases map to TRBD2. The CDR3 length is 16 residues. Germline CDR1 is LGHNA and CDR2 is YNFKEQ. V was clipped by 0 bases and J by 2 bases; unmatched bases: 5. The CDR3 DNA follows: TGTGCCAGCAGCCAAGATCCCGGCGGGGGGGCCTACGAGCAGTACTTC. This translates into CASSQDPGGGAYEQYF.

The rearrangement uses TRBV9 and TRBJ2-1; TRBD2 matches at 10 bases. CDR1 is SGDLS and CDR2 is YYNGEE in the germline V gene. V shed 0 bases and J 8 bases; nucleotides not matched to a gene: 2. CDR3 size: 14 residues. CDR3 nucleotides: TGTGCCAGCAGCGTAGCTAGCGGGGGCGATGAGCAGTTCTTC. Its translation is CASSVASGGDEQFF. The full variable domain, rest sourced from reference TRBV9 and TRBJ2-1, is DSGVTQTPKHLITATGQRVTLRCSPRSGDLSVYWYQQSLDQGLQFLIQYYNGEERAKGNILERFSAQQFPDLHSELNLSSLELGDSALYFCASSVASGGDEQFFGPGTRLTVL.

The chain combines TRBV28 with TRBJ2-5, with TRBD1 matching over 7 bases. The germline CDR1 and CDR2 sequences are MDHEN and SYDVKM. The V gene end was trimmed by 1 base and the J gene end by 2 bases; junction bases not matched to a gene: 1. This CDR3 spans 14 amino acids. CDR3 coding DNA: TGTGCCAGCAGTTTATTGGGACAGCAAGAGACCCAGTACTTC. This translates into CASSLLGQQETQYF.

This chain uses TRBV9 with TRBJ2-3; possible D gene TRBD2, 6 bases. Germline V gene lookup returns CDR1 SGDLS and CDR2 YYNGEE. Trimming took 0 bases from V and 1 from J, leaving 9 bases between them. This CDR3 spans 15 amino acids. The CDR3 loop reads CASSVAPSGTDTQYF. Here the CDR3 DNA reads TGTGCCAGCAGCGTAGCTCCTAGCGGCACAGATACGCAGTATTTT.

The CDR3 region has the DNA TGTGCCAGCAGCTTGGTTGCAGCTAATGAAAAACTGTTTTTT. Translated: CASSLVAANEKLFF. The rearrangement links TRBV5-6 to TRBJ1-4; no firm D call. From germline, CDR1 is SGHDT and CDR2 YYEEEE. The CDR3 has 14 amino acids. Trimming shortened V by 0 bases and J by 3 bases, and 6 bases separated the two germline ends.

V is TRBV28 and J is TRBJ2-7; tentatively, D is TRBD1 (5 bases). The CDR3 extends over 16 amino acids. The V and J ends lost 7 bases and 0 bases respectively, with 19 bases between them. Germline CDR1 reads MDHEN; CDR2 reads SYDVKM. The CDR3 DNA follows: TGTGCCAGCAACCCAGATTACGACAGCAGCTCCTACGAGCAGTACTTC. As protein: CASNPDYDSSSYEQYF.

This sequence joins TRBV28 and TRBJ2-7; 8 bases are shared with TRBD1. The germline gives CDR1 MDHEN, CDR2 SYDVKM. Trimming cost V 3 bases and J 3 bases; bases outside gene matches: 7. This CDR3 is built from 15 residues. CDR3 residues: CASSFAQGVIYEQYF. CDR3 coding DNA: TGTGCCAGCAGTTTCGCACAGGGGGTAATCTACGAGCAGTACTTC.

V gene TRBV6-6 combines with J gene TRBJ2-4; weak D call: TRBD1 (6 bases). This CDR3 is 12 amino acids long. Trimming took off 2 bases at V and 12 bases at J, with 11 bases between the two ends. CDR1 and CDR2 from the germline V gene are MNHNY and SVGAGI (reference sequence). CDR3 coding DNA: TGTGCCAGCAGTTACCTGACAGGACCTCAGTACTTC. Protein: CASSYLTGPQYF.

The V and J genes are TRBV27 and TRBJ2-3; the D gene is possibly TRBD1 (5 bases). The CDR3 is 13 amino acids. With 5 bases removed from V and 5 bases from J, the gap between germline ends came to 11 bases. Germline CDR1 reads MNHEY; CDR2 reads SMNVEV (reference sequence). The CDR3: CASSPGRGDTQYF. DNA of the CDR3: TGTGCCAGCAGTCCTGGTAGGGGAGATACGCAGTATTTT.

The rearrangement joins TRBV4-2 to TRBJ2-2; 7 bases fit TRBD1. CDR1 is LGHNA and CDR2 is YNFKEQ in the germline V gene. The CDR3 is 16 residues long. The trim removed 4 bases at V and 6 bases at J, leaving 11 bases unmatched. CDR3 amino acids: CASSPAPQGVAGELFF. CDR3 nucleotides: TGTGCCAGCAGCCCCGCCCCCCAGGGGGTAGCCGGGGAGCTGTTTTTT.

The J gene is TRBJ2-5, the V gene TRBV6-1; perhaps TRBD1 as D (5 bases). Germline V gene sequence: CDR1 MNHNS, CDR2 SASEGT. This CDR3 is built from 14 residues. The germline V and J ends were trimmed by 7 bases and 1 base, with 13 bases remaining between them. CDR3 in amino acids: CASTPRRVQETQYF. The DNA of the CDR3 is TGTGCCAGCACTCCCCGCAGGGTCCAAGAGACCCAGTACTTC.

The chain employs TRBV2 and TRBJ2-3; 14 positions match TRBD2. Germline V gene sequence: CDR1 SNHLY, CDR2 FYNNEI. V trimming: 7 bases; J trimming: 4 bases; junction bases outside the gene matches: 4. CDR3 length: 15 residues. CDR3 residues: CASIGLAGGPDTQYF. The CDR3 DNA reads TGTGCCAGCATTGGACTAGCGGGAGGACCAGATACGCAGTATTTT.